This T cell receptor (beta chain) was sequenced in a study of blood T cells in healthy people across ages (dated by TCRdb to between 2015 and 2016). About the investigation overall: In model experiments, template switching captured about one uniquely barcoded TCR beta cDNA molecule for every two T cells. To avoid experimental bias, donors of different ages were randomly spread across the sequencing lanes. Four age groups were formed from the donors: young (average 16 years), middle-aged (approximately 42), aged (around 62) and long-lived (more than 75). Using the same blood draw, the study looked at two additional independent replicas of 1 million unique cDNA reads for two donors, one aged 18 to 30 and the other aged 80 or older. Age-related changes in TCR beta repertoire diversity were measured in the study by deep sequencing normalized with unique cDNA molecular identifiers. What the research found in general, with its limitations: Compared with the aged group, the long-lived group had more naive CD4+ T cells, fewer expanded clones and increased TCR diversity, a pattern suggesting age selection. Because profiling used bulk unsorted PBMCs, naive and antigen-experienced compartments could not be compared conclusively. Because the CMV infection status of the donors was unknown, age-related changes in expanded clonotypes may potentially have been confounded. Observed TCR beta diversity per million T cells fell roughly linearly with age, and a significant reduction was already apparent by age about 38. There was a strong correlation between observed TCR beta diversity and the percentage of naive T cells measured by flow cytometry. Estimates of total diversity from one million sequenced T cells were regarded as lower bounds and underestimates.

Libraries were prepared through 5' RACE. This sample was sequenced with an Illumina HiSeq 2500. A second about 6 to 11 cycle PCR used a sample-barcoded 5' primer and a J-beta primer mix. Each TCR beta cDNA molecule received a unique molecular identifier from a template-switch 5' adaptor carrying 12 random nucleotides. Each sample yielded at least 2.5 million CDR3-containing paired-end reads. First-strand cDNA was synthesized from all RNA with the Mint cDNA synthesis kit, primed by a TRBC-specific oligonucleotide. All cDNA was treated with uracil-DNA glycosylase and then went through a first 18-cycle PCR with the universal primers M1SS and BC2_uni_R. As for how the authors treated the data: For normalization, 1 million high-quality reads, each with a distinct molecular identifier, were randomly selected from each sample. Instead of being binned into consensus sequences, reads with shared molecular identifiers were discarded. MiTCR, with a Q25 quality threshold and the strictest error-elimination algorithm, was used for CDR3 identification, clonotype clustering and error correction. A nonparametric unseen species model with Euler transformation was used to estimate a lower bound on total TCR beta diversity. TCRdb passed the public sequencing reads through fastp at Q25 and MiXCR, retaining productive beta sequences. One record per CDR3 amino acid sequence lists the most common genes and DNA. TCRdb's processing, not the authors' own work, is the source of the V and J calls. The sample table lists 1.5 million or so distinct CDR3 sequences, 35% to 45% of them with a count of one. Of the sample, less than 5% is held by the ten largest clones.

Note on this clonotype: Its antigen specificity is not known. No base quality information exists; no much larger clone differs at one position.

The CDR3, from cysteine to phenylalanine, totals 13 residues. Here the CDR3 DNA is all that survives: 39 bases in frame from base 1. V loses 3 bases of germline sequence and J loses 5 bases, and the interval between the two ends is 11 bases. The germline V gene (reference sequence) gives CDR1 as DFQATT and CDR2 as SNEGSKA. The donors were under 40 Caucasian individuals from Russia, aged roughly 6 to 90 years, who were systemically healthy. Around 10 milliliters of peripheral blood were collected from each donor into EDTA-treated Vacutainer tubes. Ficoll-Paque density-gradient centrifugation was used to isolate PBMCs, with at least 7 million per sample. Total RNA was extracted from PBMCs with Trizol reagent, with at least 5.5 micrograms obtained per sample. The percentages of naive CD45RAhigh/CD27high T cells were determined by flow cytometry on a PBMC aliquot from every donor.

The sequence came from a young woman in good health. The sample consisted of blood. The rearrangement joined TRBV20-1 to TRBJ1-5, with the identity of the D gene unclear. The DNA is as follows: TGCAGTGCTAGTTCTGGGCAATATCAGCCCCAGCATTTT. Translated, this is CSASSGQYQPQHF.